Below are 23 T cell receptor beta chains sequenced from a single sample in a study of shared clonotypes between healthy human individuals. Naive CD8 cells, CD45RO-negative and positively selected for CCR7, excluded terminally differentiated effector memory CD45RA+ cells. Data came from immunoSEQ multiplex PCR; TCRdb stores just in-frame clones and leaves some out. The table lists under 2,000,000 clones, about 94% of them singletons. The sample comprised naive CD8+ T cells sorted from blood. These receptors came from a man younger than 35 in good health.

The rearrangement uses TRBV20-1 and TRBJ1-1, with unresolved D. Trimming removed 0 bases at V and 8 bases at J, with 7 bases between. This CDR3 has 11 residues. In germline, CDR1 is DFQATT, CDR2 SNEGSKA (reference sequence). CDR3 DNA sequence: TGCAGTGCTAGAGATTCCGGGGAAGCTTTCTTT. It encodes CSARDSGEAFF.

The chain couples TRBV2 to TRBJ2-7, with D hard to call. Trimming took off 1 base at V and 6 bases at J, with 13 bases between the two ends. This CDR3 spans 14 amino acids. The germline V gene encodes CDR1 SNHLY and CDR2 FYNNEI. The CDR3 loop reads CASSEGVGWGEQYF. Here the CDR3 DNA reads TGTGCCAGCAGTGAAGGGGTAGGGTGGGGCGAGCAGTACTTC.

The V call is TRBV2, the J call TRBJ1-5; 11 bases are a match to TRBD1. Germline V gene data show CDR1 as SNHLY and CDR2 as FYNNEI. With 5 bases clipped from V and 1 base from J, the junction kept 1 base outside the gene matches. The CDR3 consists of 15 residues. As DNA, the CDR3 is TGTGCCAGCAGTTGGGACAGGGGGAGCAATCAGCCCCAGCATTTT. Its translation is CASSWDRGSNQPQHF.

The chain is built from TRBV18 and TRBJ2-3; D is uncertain. Germline V gene data show CDR1 as KGHSH and CDR2 as LQKENI. The CDR3 runs to 16 residues. With 0 bases removed from V and 2 bases from J, the gap between germline ends came to 12 bases. The CDR3 DNA reads TGTGCCAGCTCACCACCGGTTCCTACCACCACAGATACGCAGTATTTT. As protein: CASSPPVPTTTDTQYF.

The chain couples TRBV30 to TRBJ1-1; D is unclear. Germline V lookup: CDR1 GTSNPN, CDR2 SVGIG (reference sequence). The germline V and J ends were trimmed by 2 bases and 7 bases, with 11 bases remaining between them. The CDR3 spans 12 residues. In DNA, the CDR3 is TGTGCCTGGAGTCTTCATCGGGGTGAAGCTTTCTTT. Translation: CAWSLHRGEAFF.

This rearrangement joins TRBV5-6 to TRBJ2-7, with D possibly TRBD2 on 6 matching bases. CDR1 is SGHDT and CDR2 is YYEEEE in the germline V gene. The CDR3 runs to 15 residues. V was cut by 7 bases and J by 2 bases, with 19 bases left in between. CDR3 region: CASSLGGTSTYEQYF. CDR3 coding DNA: TGTGCCAGCTCCCTCGGGGGTACATCGACCTACGAGCAGTACTTC.

This rearrangement joins TRBV19 to TRBJ2-1; the D gene is possibly TRBD2 (5 bases). The CDR3 has 14 residues. CDR1 is LNHDA and CDR2 is SQIVND in the germline V gene (reference sequence). Trimming took off 4 bases at V and 5 bases at J, with 12 bases between the two ends. In nucleotides, the CDR3 is TGTGCCAGTAGTACCGGGGAGAATGACAATGAGCAGTTCTTC. It translates to CASSTGENDNEQFF.

A note on this clone: At the DNA level, this CDR3 is encoded by other sequences in the same sample as well. The genes are TRBV28 and TRBJ2-3; the match to TRBD2 covers 8 bases. The germline gives CDR1 MDHEN, CDR2 SYDVKM. Trimming at V came to 2 bases and at J to 6 bases, leaving 7 bases not matched to a gene. This CDR3 comprises 15 residues. The CDR3 DNA reads as TGTGCCAGCAGTTTACTGGCGGGGGGCTCGGATACGCAGTATTTT. This sequence encodes CASSLLAGGSDTQYF. Filled out from reference TRBV28 and TRBJ2-3, the complete variable domain reads DVKVTQSSRYLVKRTGEKVFLECVQDMDHENMFWYRQDPGLGLRLIYFSYDVKMKEKGDIPEGYSVSREKKERFSLILESASTNQTSMYLCASSLLAGGSDTQYFGPGTRLTVL.

For the CDR3, the DNA is TGCGCCAGCAGCCAAGGATTGGCAGGGGATGGCTACGAGCAGTACTTC. It yields the protein CASSQGLAGDGYEQYF. The V call is TRBV4-1, the J call TRBJ2-7, with a possible D match to TRBD1 (6 bases). Per germline, CDR1 MGHRA and CDR2 YSYEKL. The CDR3 totals 16 residues. With 1 base removed from V and 3 bases from J, the gap between germline ends came to 16 bases.

This clone was counted a single time. The chain links TRBV9 to TRBJ1-1; no reliable D call. The CDR3 covers 15 residues. V lost 0 bases and J lost 0, with 9 bases in between. Germline CDR1 is SGDLS and CDR2 is YYNGEE. The CDR3 loop is CASSVEMGLNTEAFF. In DNA form, the CDR3 reads TGTGCCAGCAGCGTAGAGATGGGATTGAACACTGAAGCTTTCTTT.

This clone has a single count. The chain has TRBV25-1 and TRBJ1-3; D uncertain. Trimming pared 5 bases from V and 0 bases from J, leaving 11 bases between. Germline V CDR1 and CDR2: MGHDK, SYGVNS. This CDR3 contains 15 residues. The CDR3 region is CASSQTASSGNTIYF. CDR3 coding DNA: TGTGCCAGCAGTCAAACTGCGAGCTCTGGAAACACCATATATTTT.

This chain uses TRBV7-9 with TRBJ2-7; the D gene is possibly TRBD2 (6 bases). This CDR3 spans 14 amino acids. Deletions cut 4 bases from V and 1 base from J, with 11 bases between. The germline gives CDR1 SEHNR, CDR2 FQNEAQ (reference sequence). CDR3 nucleotide sequence: TGTGCCAGCAGCTCCGGGGGACCATCCTACGAGCAGTACTTC. As protein: CASSSGGPSYEQYF.

The rearrangement uses TRBV7-2 and TRBJ2-1; 11 positions agree with TRBD2. Germline V gene lookup returns CDR1 SGHTA and CDR2 FQGNSA. V lost 3 bases to trimming and J lost 10 bases; unmatched junction nucleotides: 8. The CDR3 has 15 residues. In DNA form, the CDR3 reads TGTGCCAGCAGCTTCGGGACTAGCGGATTCGTCGAGCAGTTCTTC. It yields the protein CASSFGTSGFVEQFF.

The chain recombines TRBV30 with TRBJ2-5; D is perhaps TRBD1 or TRBD2 (5 bases each). This CDR3 comprises 13 residues. The ends were cut back, 0 bases at V and 2 bases at J, with 7 bases in the middle. Per the germline V gene, CDR1 is GTSNPN and CDR2 is SVGIG (reference sequence). CDR3 loop: CAWSVWGQETQYF. The DNA for the CDR3 is TGTGCCTGGAGTGTATGGGGGCAAGAGACCCAGTACTTC.

This sequence joins TRBV19 and TRBJ1-1; D unresolved. V lost 7 bases and J lost 6, with 15 bases in between. From germline, CDR1 is LNHDA and CDR2 SQIVND (reference sequence). The CDR3 consists of 13 residues. CDR3 coding DNA: TGTGCCAGTACGATGCTGTGGAGCCCTGAAGCTTTCTTT. Translating it yields CASTMLWSPEAFF.

The CDR3 region has the DNA TGTGCCAGCAGCACAGGGATTGCGGATCAGCCCCAGCATTTT. Translating it yields CASSTGIADQPQHF. V usage is TRBV28 and J usage is TRBJ1-5, with D possibly matching TRBD1 (6 bases). The CDR3 consists of 14 residues. V dropped 6 bases and J dropped 5 bases, with 14 bases sitting between them. Germline loops: CDR1 MDHEN, CDR2 SYDVKM.

Regarding this clone: The same CDR3 is also encoded by other DNA sequences in this sample. This rearrangement joins TRBV19 to TRBJ1-4; the D is unclear. The ends were cut back, 1 base at V and 5 bases at J, with 5 bases in the middle. The CDR3 extends over 13 amino acids. Per germline, CDR1 LNHDA and CDR2 SQIVND (reference sequence). The CDR3 DNA sequence: TGTGCCAGTAGTATAGTCCCCAATGAAAAACTGTTTTTT. Its protein is CASSIVPNEKLFF. The whole variable domain, filled in from reference TRBV19 and TRBJ1-4, reads DGGITQSPKYLFRKEGQNVTLSCEQNLNHDAMYWYRQDPGQGLRLIYYSQIVNDFQKGDIAEGYSVSREKKESFPLTVTSAQKNPTAFYLCASSIVPNEKLFFGSGTQLSVL.

About this clone itself: This same CDR3 is encoded by further DNA sequences in the sample. V gene TRBV2 combines with J gene TRBJ1-2; 9 bases are a match to TRBD1. V shed 5 bases and J 4 bases; nucleotides not matched to a gene: 2. The CDR3 contains 13 residues. Germline CDR1 is SNHLY and CDR2 is FYNNEI. The CDR3 region is CASSPGQGYGYTF. In DNA form, the CDR3 reads TGTGCCAGCAGTCCGGGACAGGGCTATGGCTACACCTTC.

V gene TRBV6-4 combines with J gene TRBJ2-5; D uncertain. Per germline, CDR1 MRHNA and CDR2 SNTAGT. The CDR3 runs 19 residues. V lost 0 bases to trimming and J lost 0 bases, with 20 bases between them. The DNA for the CDR3 is TGTGCCAGCAGTGACTCCCCCGGTTGTCGTGCGGTAGACCAAGAGACCCAGTACTTC. This sequence encodes CASSDSPGCRAVDQETQYF.

The rearrangement links TRBV2 to TRBJ1-1, with TRBD1 identical over 8 bases. The CDR3 has 13 residues. From germline, CDR1 is SNHLY and CDR2 FYNNEI. V trimming: 6 bases; J trimming: 2 bases; junction bases outside the gene matches: 2. DNA for the CDR3: TGTGCCAGCAGGGGACAGGTTAACACTGAAGCTTTCTTT. Its translation: CASRGQVNTEAFF.

The V call is TRBV27, the J call TRBJ1-2; 7 bases align to TRBD1. Per germline, CDR1 MNHEY and CDR2 SMNVEV (reference sequence). CDR3 size: 14 residues. V gave up 3 bases and J gave up 4 bases; unmatched junction bases: 5. The CDR3 region is CASSLTGKSYGYTF. For the CDR3, the DNA is TGTGCCAGCAGTTTGACAGGGAAGTCCTATGGCTACACCTTC.

The V and J genes are TRBV28 and TRBJ2-2; D might be TRBD2 (6 bases). Germline CDR1 MDHEN, CDR2 SYDVKM. Trimming pared 3 bases from V and 5 bases from J, leaving 19 bases between. The length of the CDR3 is 17 residues. CDR3 amino acids: CASSFFGGRTRTGELFF. CDR3 sequence (DNA): TGTGCCAGCAGTTTCTTTGGAGGGCGTACCAGAACCGGGGAGCTGTTTTTT.

This chain uses TRBV5-1 with TRBJ1-1, with a possible D match to TRBD1 (5 bases). The germline V gene has CDR1 SGHRS and CDR2 YFSETQ. Trimming cost V 4 bases and J 4 bases, with 20 bases left between them. The CDR3 runs to 16 residues. The CDR3 sequence: CASSPPVWEGVTEAFF. The CDR3 nucleotides are TGCGCCAGCAGCCCCCCTGTGTGGGAAGGGGTCACTGAAGCTTTCTTT.